One and the same sample provided the 29 T cell receptor beta chains below, sequenced in a study of CDR3 diversity in severe acne. MiXCR, run by TCRdb on the PCR reads, gives a single entry per CDR3 protein. The table includes over 90,000 distinct CDR3 sequences, around 53% detected once. The source material was blood. These receptor sequences come from a male donor with acne.

The J gene is TRBJ2-7, the V gene TRBV20-1; no clear D. Trimming stripped 0 bases from V and 3 bases from J, with 9 bases between. The CDR3 contains 13 residues. Germline V lookup: CDR1 DFQATT, CDR2 SNEGSKA (reference sequence). The CDR3 DNA follows: TGCAGTGCTAGAGACACCGGCAGCTACGAGCAGTACTTC. This gives the protein CSARDTGSYEQYF.

The chain is built from TRBV30 and TRBJ2-7; D is undetermined. Trimming left V 2 bases short and J 4 bases short, with 6 bases between. This CDR3 spans 11 amino acids. Germline CDR1 GTSNPN, CDR2 SVGIG (reference sequence). The CDR3 coding sequence is TGTGCCTGGAGTACCGGGTACGAGCAGTACTTC. Its protein product is CAWSTGYEQYF.

The chain joins TRBV10-2 to TRBJ2-2; 8 bases align to TRBD1. V lost 2 bases to trimming and J lost 6 bases; unmatched junction nucleotides: 8. This CDR3 has 16 residues. Germline loops: CDR1 WSHSY, CDR2 SAAADI. The CDR3 DNA sequence: TGCGCCAGCAGTGAGAGGGCAGGGGGCGACGCCGGGGAGCTGTTTTTT. As protein: CASSERAGGDAGELFF.

The CDR3 region is CASSVRQDILSYEQYF. The CDR3 DNA reads TGTGCCAGCAGTGTCCGCCAGGACATACTCTCCTACGAGCAGTACTTC. The V gene is TRBV6-2 or TRBV6-3, the J gene TRBJ2-7; D possibly corresponds to TRBD1 (5 bases). The length of the CDR3 is 16 residues. Germline CDR1 and CDR2: MNHEY and SVGEGT. The V and J ends lost 5 bases and 0 bases respectively, with 17 bases between them.

Regarding this clonotype: This may arise from a read error, as a much more abundant clone is one base away. This chain joins TRBV9 and TRBJ2-3; TRBD2 aligns across 9 bases. There are 18 residues in the CDR3. CDR1 is SGDLS, CDR2 YYNGEE, per germline. The ends lost 3 bases at V and 2 bases at J; junction bases unmatched: 13. CDR3 nucleotides: TGTGCCAGCAGCGCGGCTAGCGGGAATTCTTACCTCACAGATACGCAGTATTTT. It is translated as CASSAASGNSYLTDTQYF.

This chain links TRBV25-1 with TRBJ2-7; 10 bases align to TRBD1. There are 15 residues in the CDR3. J lost 6 bases, V lost 4 bases, and 9 bases had no gene match. The germline V gene has CDR1 MGHDK and CDR2 SYGVNS. CDR3 DNA sequence: TGTGCCAGCAGTGCTCCCGGGACAGGGGTTGCCGAGCAGTACTTC. It is translated as CASSAPGTGVAEQYF.

This chain links TRBV4-1 with TRBJ1-6; D is undetermined. V lost 6 bases, J lost 5 bases, and 8 bases lay in between. The CDR3 sequence is 13 residues long. CDR1 and CDR2 from the germline V gene are MGHRA and YSYEKL. CDR3 in amino acids: CASSVANNSPLHF. The CDR3 DNA reads TGCGCCAGCAGTGTTGCAAATAATTCACCCCTCCACTTT.

CDR3 in amino acids: CASTSSGANVLTF. CDR3 DNA: TGTGCCAGCACCAGTTCTGGGGCCAACGTCCTGACTTTC. The chain combines TRBV11-2 with TRBJ2-6; D gene uncertain. Trimming pared 7 bases from V and 1 base from J, leaving 5 bases between. The CDR3 sequence is 13 residues long. The V gene's germline CDR1 is SGHAT and CDR2 FQNNGV. The whole variable domain, filled in from reference TRBV11-2 and TRBJ2-6, reads EAGVAQSPRYKIIEKRQSVAFWCNPISGHATLYWYQQILGQGPKLLIQFQNNGVVDDSQLPKDRFSAERLKGVDSTLKIQPAKLEDSAVYLCASTSSGANVLTFGAGSRLTVL.

The table lists this clonotype with a count of one. The chain uses TRBV15 and TRBJ2-2, with 16 bases fitting TRBD2. The CDR3 consists of 18 residues. Germline V gene data show CDR1 as LNHNV and CDR2 as YYDKDF (reference sequence). Germline trimming cut 4 bases from V and 4 bases from J; bases unmatched to any gene: 6. This CDR3 is CATSMGLAGGPGTGELFF. In DNA form, the CDR3 reads TGTGCCACCAGCATGGGACTAGCGGGAGGGCCAGGCACCGGGGAGCTGTTTTTT.

To note about this clonotype: Being one base from a much bigger clone, this may be a read error. Since no conserved phenylalanine or tryptophan closes the CDR3, a read error is the likely cause. The chain links TRBV6-5 to TRBJ2-3; tentative D call: TRBD1 (7 bases). The CDR3 loop spans 15 amino acids. Germline CDR1 and CDR2: MNHEY and SVGAGI. V shed 5 bases and J shed 2 bases, with 14 bases lying between them. The CDR3 DNA reads as TGTGCCAGCAGTCGCGGGACAGTATACACAGATACGCAGTATCTT. It encodes CASSRGTVYTDTQYL.

V is TRBV6-5 and J is TRBJ2-6; no reliable D call. Germline V gene data show CDR1 as MNHEY and CDR2 as SVGAGI. V lost 2 bases and J lost 4, with 6 bases in between. This CDR3 is built from 14 residues. The CDR3 region is CASSYVRGANVLTF. The CDR3 DNA reads TGTGCCAGCAGTTACGTCCGCGGGGCCAACGTCCTGACTTTC.

The chain combines TRBV27 with TRBJ2-7; unclear D gene. Trimming removed 3 bases from V and 3 bases from J, with 15 bases in between. The CDR3 contains 15 residues. CDR1 and CDR2 (germline): MNHEY, SMNVEV (reference sequence). CDR3 protein: CASSFCSRFNYEQYV. The DNA for the CDR3 is TGTGCCAGCAGTTTTTGTTCTCGATTCAACTACGAGCAGTACGTC.

This clonotype was detected many times. For the CDR3, the DNA is TGTGCCACCAGCCTCAGGTGGGGCAGCAATCAGCCCCAGCATTTT. It yields the protein CATSLRWGSNQPQHF. The chain is built from TRBV15 and TRBJ1-5; D perhaps matches TRBD1 (5 bases). The germline V and J ends were trimmed by 5 bases and 1 base, with 12 bases remaining between them. Germline-derived CDR1 and CDR2 are LNHNV and YYDKDF (reference sequence). There are 15 residues in the CDR3.

This clonotype has a count of ten or more. The gene calls are TRBV15 and TRBJ2-7, with 9 bases aligning to TRBD1. CDR3 length equals 18 residues. J lost 1 base, V lost 1 base, and 11 bases had no gene match. In germline, CDR1 is LNHNV, CDR2 YYDKDF (reference sequence). The CDR3 sequence: CATSRGTDRGEGSYEQYV. CDR3 DNA: TGTGCCACCAGCAGAGGAACGGACAGGGGTGAGGGGTCCTACGAGCAGTACGTC.

In this sample, this clonotype turned up many times. V gene TRBV5-8 combines with J gene TRBJ1-5; D remains ambiguous. Germline loops: CDR1 SGHTS, CDR2 YDEGEE. There are 13 residues in the CDR3. Trimming cost V 4 bases and J 6 bases, with 11 bases left between them. The CDR3 bases are TGTGCCAGCAGCCGCGGACGGGGTCAGCCCCAGCATTTT. Amino acids: CASSRGRGQPQHF.

This clonotype was observed at least ten times. The chain links TRBV10-3 to TRBJ2-7; the match to TRBD2 covers 8 bases. Germline values: CDR1 ENHRY, CDR2 SYGVKD. The CDR3 has 14 residues. Germline trimming cut 3 bases from V and 5 bases from J; bases unmatched to any gene: 6. CDR3: CAISDPGGLDEQYF. The CDR3 DNA sequence: TGTGCCATCAGTGACCCGGGGGGGTTGGACGAGCAGTACTTC.

This clonotype has at least ten counts. The CDR3 reads CASSVTSGATYEQYF. Here the CDR3 DNA reads TGTGCCAGCAGCGTGACTAGCGGGGCCACCTACGAGCAGTACTTC. The chain recombines TRBV9 with TRBJ2-7; TRBD2 matches at 11 bases. J was trimmed by 2 bases and V by 2 bases; bases with no gene match: 3. There are 15 residues in the CDR3. Germline V gives CDR1 SGDLS, CDR2 YYNGEE.

This clonotype was seen repeatedly, ten times or more. The chain uses TRBV5-6 and TRBJ2-3; D is undetermined. Germline CDR1 and CDR2: SGHDT and YYEEEE. The CDR3 consists of 16 residues. V shed 4 bases and J shed 3 bases, with 18 bases lying between them. In DNA form, the CDR3 reads TGTGCCAGCAGCCGAGGCAAGAGGAGAGCGACAGATACGCAGTATTTT. Its translation is CASSRGKRRATDTQYF.

The DNA of the CDR3 is TGTGCCAGCAGCCACAACACTGAAGCTTTCTTT. It translates to CASSHNTEAFF. The V call is TRBV7-8, the J call TRBJ1-1; D remains unclear. In germline, CDR1 is SGHVS, CDR2 FQNEAQ. With 5 bases removed from V and 2 bases from J, the gap between germline ends came to 3 bases. The CDR3 is made up of 11 amino acids.

The chain links TRBV9 to TRBJ2-5, with 7 bases matching TRBD1. This CDR3 has 14 amino acids. Trimming took 4 bases from V and 2 from J; bases not matched to a gene: 5. Germline-derived CDR1 and CDR2 are SGDLS and YYNGEE. CDR3 in amino acids: CASSPRTGQETQYF. CDR3 DNA sequence: TGTGCCAGCAGCCCTAGGACAGGTCAAGAGACCCAGTACTTC.

This clonotype came up many times. The chain is built from TRBV12-3 or TRBV12-4 and TRBJ2-7; 7 nucleotides agree with TRBD2. The CDR3 loop spans 16 amino acids. V was pared by 6 bases and J by 4 bases, with 15 bases of the junction left unmatched. The CDR3 region is CASSPALLAQLYEQYF. CDR3 in DNA: TGTGCCAGCAGCCCCGCCCTACTAGCGCAACTTTACGAGCAGTACTTC.

This clonotype was counted many times. The chain has TRBV6-2 or TRBV6-3 and TRBJ2-5; perhaps TRBD2 as D (5 bases). The ends were cut back, 3 bases at V and 7 bases at J, with 9 bases in the middle. Per germline, CDR1 MNHEY and CDR2 SVGEGT. There are 12 residues in the CDR3. This CDR3 reads CASSYEGVTQYF. The CDR3 DNA reads as TGTGCCAGCAGTTATGAGGGTGTGACCCAGTACTTC.

The CDR3: CASTRQTDRIARYLNTGELFF. The DNA for the CDR3 is TGTGCCAGTACTCGACAAACCGACAGGATCGCGCGCTACCTGAACACCGGGGAGCTGTTTTTT. The chain couples TRBV19 to TRBJ2-2, with a weak D call TRBD1 (6 bases). The V gene lost 7 bases and the J gene lost 1 base, with 31 bases spanning the gap. This CDR3 is built from 21 residues. CDR1 and CDR2 from the germline V gene are LNHDA and SQIVND (reference sequence).

With regard to this clonotype: The final CDR3 position lacks the conserved phenylalanine or tryptophan, pointing to a likely read error. The rearrangement uses TRBV3-1 and TRBJ2-5; D not resolved. The last part of the DNA fits TRBJ2-1 better; the J call may be wrong. The germline V gene encodes CDR1 LGHDT and CDR2 YNNKEL (reference sequence). This CDR3 has 14 amino acids. The CDR3 DNA sequence: TGTGCCAGCAGCCAGTGGAGCGCGGACAATGAGCAGTTCTAC. Translating gives CASSQWSADNEQFY.

J is TRBJ1-5 and V is TRBV28; D unclear. This CDR3 contains 14 residues. V lost 11 bases and J 0 bases, leaving 14 bases between the germline ends. Germline CDR1 is MDHEN and CDR2 is SYDVKM. The CDR3 DNA is TGTGCCCCCCATTCCGAGTATAGCAATCAGCCCCAGCATTTT. Protein: CAPHSEYSNQPQHF. The variable domain in full, completed from reference TRBV28 and TRBJ1-5, reads DVKVTQSSRYLVKRTGEKVFLECVQDMDHENMFWYRQDPGLGLRLIYFSYDVKMKEKGDIPEGYSVSREKKERFSLILESASTNQTSMYLCAPHSEYSNQPQHFGDGTRLSIL.

This chain connects TRBV20-1 to TRBJ2-5; possible D gene TRBD2, 5 bases. V was shortened by 1 base and J by 1 base, with 10 bases between the two germline ends. The germline V gene has CDR1 DFQATT and CDR2 SNEGSKA (reference sequence). This CDR3 region has 14 residues. CDR3 loop: CSARGRVGQETQYF. As DNA, the CDR3 is TGCAGTGCTAGAGGGCGGGTAGGCCAAGAGACCCAGTACTTC.

On this clonotype itself: At one boundary the junction diverges from the germline segment, which might be a read error. The genes are TRBV7-9 and TRBJ2-1; D unresolved. Germline V gene data show CDR1 as SEHNR and CDR2 as FQNEAQ (reference sequence). The CDR3 is made up of 9 amino acids. The CDR3 sequence: CASSLGEVF. In nucleotides, the CDR3 is TGTGCCAGCAGCCTCGGAGAGGTCTTC.

This clonotype was seen many times. This chain joins TRBV12-3 or TRBV12-4 and TRBJ2-7; TRBD1 matches at 7 bases. This CDR3 contains 12 residues. The V segment lost 5 bases and the J segment 9 bases; nucleotides outside the gene matches: 7. CDR3 loop: CASSAPGQPQYF. CDR3 nucleotide sequence: TGTGCCAGCAGTGCCCCGGGACAGCCGCAGTACTTC.

This chain links TRBV12-3 or TRBV12-4 with TRBJ2-5; no clear D gene. CDR3 length equals 13 residues. V lost 2 bases to trimming and J lost 4 bases, with 8 bases between them. The DNA for the CDR3 is TGTGCCAGCAGTTTAATTAGCCGAGAGACCCAGTACTTC. Protein product: CASSLISRETQYF.